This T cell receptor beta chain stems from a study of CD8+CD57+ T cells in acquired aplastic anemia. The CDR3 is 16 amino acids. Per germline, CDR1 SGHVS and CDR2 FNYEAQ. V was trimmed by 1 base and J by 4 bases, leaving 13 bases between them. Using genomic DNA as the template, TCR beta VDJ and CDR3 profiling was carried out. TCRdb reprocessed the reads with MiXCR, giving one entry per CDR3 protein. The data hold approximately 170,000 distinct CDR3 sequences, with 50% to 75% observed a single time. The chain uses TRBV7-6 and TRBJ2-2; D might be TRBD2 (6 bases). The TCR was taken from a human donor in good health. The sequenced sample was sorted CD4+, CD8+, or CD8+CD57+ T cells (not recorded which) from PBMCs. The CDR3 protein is CASSLGLSGSTGELFF. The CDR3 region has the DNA TGTGCCAGCAGCTTAGGGCTTAGCGGCAGCACCGGGGAGCTGTTTTTT.